This is a list of T cell receptor beta chains from one sample in a study of blood T cell repertoires in COVID-19. Sequencing used immunoSEQ multiplex PCR; TCRdb keeps in-frame clones, though not all of them. The sample has about 80,000 clones; around 84% are singletons. The sequencing sample was made of peripheral blood. The receptor set was obtained from a woman between 65 and 79 years old with acute or convalescent COVID-19. Both conserved end residues are part of each CDR3. The D gene is left open where the match is weak. Size values are once, few and many counts, or a class for expanded clones, and some rows have none.

J	size	D	V	DNA	CDR3
TRBJ1-5	few	-	TRBV10-2	TGCGCCAGCAGTGAGCGTTTGGCCAGCAATCAGCCCCAGCATTTT	CASSERLASNQPQHF
TRBJ2-2	few	-	TRBV10-1	TGCGCCAGCAGTGTGGGGACTCGCACCGGGGAGCTGTTTTTT	CASSVGTRTGELFF
TRBJ1-3	-	-	TRBV19	TGTGCCAGTCGGGGAACTGGAAACACCATATATTTT	CASRGTGNTIYF
TRBJ1-1	-	TRBD1	TRBV6-5	TGTGCCAGCAGACCTTACAGGGGGTCGGACACTGAAGCTTTCTTT	CASRPYRGSDTEAFF
TRBJ1-2	-	-	TRBV30	TGTGCCCGGCAGGACTTAGGAGGCTACACCTTC	CARQDLGGYTF
TRBJ1-5	-	TRBD1	TRBV28	TGTGCCAGCAGTTCTCCGGGACAGGGGACCAATCAGCCCCAGCATTTT	CASSSPGQGTNQPQHF
TRBJ1-1	-	TRBD1	TRBV19	TGTGCCAGTAGTTCCGGGACAGGGGCGAGGGGGACTGAAGCTTTCTTT	CASSSGTGARGTEAFF
TRBJ2-5	-	-	TRBV7-3	TGTGCCAGCAGCTTAAGGAGGACAGTAGGGGAGACCCAGTACTTC	CASSLRRTVGETQYF
TRBJ1-1	-	-	TRBV29-1	TGCAGCGGGGAGCTGAACACTGAAGCTTTCTTT	CSGELNTEAFF
TRBJ2-7	once	-	TRBV6-1	TGTGCCAGCAGTGACGTCACCGCCGTAGTTACCTTC	CASSDVTAVVTF
TRBJ1-5	-	-	TRBV10-3	TGTGCCGTCAGTGCGAAAGGGGGGGGCTCGGATAGCAATCAGCCCCAGCATTTT	CAVSAKGGGSDSNQPQHF
TRBJ2-5	-	-	TRBV5-6	TGTGCCAGCAGCTTGGCAAATCCATCTAGTACGGAGACCCAGTACTTC	CASSLANPSSTETQYF
TRBJ1-1	-	-	TRBV6-5	TGTGCCAGCCGAAGGGGGGGGACCGGCACTGAAGCTTTCTTT	CASRRGGTGTEAFF
TRBJ1-1	-	-	TRBV7-9	TGTGCCAGCAGCTTCCAAATACAGATCACTGAAGCTTTCTTT	CASSFQIQITEAFF
TRBJ2-7	few	-	TRBV7-2	TGTGCCAGCAGCTTGGACAGCTCCTACGAGCAGTACTTC	CASSLDSSYEQYF
TRBJ1-2	once	-	TRBV28	TGTGCCATCGCGGCAGGGTTAGCTAACTATGGCTACACCTTC	CAIAAGLANYGYTF
TRBJ2-5	few	TRBD1	TRBV7-2	TGTGCCAGCAGCCCTTACACAGGGGGCGCTGAGGAGACCCAGTACTTC	CASSPYTGGAEETQYF